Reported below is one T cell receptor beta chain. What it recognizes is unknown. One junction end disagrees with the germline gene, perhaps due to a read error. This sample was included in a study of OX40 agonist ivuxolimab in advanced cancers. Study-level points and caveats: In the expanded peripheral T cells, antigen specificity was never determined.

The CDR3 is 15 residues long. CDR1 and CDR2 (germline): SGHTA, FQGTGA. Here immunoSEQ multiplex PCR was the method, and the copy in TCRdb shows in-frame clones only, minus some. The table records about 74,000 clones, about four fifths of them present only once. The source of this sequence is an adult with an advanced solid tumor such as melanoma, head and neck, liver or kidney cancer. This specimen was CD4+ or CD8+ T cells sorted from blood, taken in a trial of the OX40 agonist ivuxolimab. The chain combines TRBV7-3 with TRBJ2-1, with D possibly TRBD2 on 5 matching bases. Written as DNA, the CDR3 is TGTGCCAGCAGCTTAGGGCTAGCAGACTACAGTGAGCAGTTCTTC. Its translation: CASSLGLADYSEQFF.